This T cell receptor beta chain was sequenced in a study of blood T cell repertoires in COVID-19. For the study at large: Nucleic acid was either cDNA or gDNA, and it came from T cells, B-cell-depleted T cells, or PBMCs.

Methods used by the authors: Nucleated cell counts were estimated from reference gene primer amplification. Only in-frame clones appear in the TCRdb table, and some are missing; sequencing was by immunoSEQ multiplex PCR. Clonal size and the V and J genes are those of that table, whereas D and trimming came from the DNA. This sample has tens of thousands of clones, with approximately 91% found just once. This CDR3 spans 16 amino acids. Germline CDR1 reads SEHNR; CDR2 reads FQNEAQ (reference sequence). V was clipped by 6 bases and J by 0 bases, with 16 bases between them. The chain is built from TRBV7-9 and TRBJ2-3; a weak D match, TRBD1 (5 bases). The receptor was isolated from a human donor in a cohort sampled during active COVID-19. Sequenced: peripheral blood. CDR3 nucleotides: TGTGCCAGCAGTCTACACCCGACAGCCAGCACAGATACGCAGTATTTT. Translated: CASSLHPTASTDTQYF.